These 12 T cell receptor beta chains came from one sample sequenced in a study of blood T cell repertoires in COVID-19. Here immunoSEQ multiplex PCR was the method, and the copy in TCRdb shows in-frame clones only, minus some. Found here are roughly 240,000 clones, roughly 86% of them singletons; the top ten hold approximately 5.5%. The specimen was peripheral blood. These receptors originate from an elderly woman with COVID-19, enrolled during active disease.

The CDR3 sequence is CASSIVYRTPYSNQPQHF. In nucleotides, the CDR3 is TGTGCCAGTAGTATAGTTTACAGAACACCGTATAGCAATCAGCCCCAGCATTTT. The chain combines TRBV19 with TRBJ1-5; D not resolved. The germline gives CDR1 LNHDA, CDR2 SQIVND (reference sequence). Trimming pared 1 base from V and 0 bases from J, leaving 16 bases between. The CDR3 loop spans 18 amino acids.

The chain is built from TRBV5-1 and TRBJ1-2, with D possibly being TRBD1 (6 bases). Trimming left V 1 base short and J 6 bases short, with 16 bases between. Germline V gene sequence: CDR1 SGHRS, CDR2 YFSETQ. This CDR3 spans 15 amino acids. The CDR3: CASSLSSSGVDGYTF. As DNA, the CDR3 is TGCGCCAGCAGCTTGTCTTCGTCAGGGGTCGATGGCTACACCTTC.

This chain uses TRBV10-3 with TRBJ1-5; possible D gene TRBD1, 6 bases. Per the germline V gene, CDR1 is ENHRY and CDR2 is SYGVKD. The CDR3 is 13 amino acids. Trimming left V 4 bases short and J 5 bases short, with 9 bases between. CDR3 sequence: CAISGQADQPQHF. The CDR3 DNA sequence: TGTGCCATCAGTGGACAGGCAGATCAGCCCCAGCATTTT.

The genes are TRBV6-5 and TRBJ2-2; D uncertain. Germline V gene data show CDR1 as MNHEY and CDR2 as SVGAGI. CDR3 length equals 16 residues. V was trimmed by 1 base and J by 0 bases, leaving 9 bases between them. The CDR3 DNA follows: TGTGCCAGCAGTTACTTCGGCGGCCCGAACACCGGGGAGCTGTTTTTT. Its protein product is CASSYFGGPNTGELFF.

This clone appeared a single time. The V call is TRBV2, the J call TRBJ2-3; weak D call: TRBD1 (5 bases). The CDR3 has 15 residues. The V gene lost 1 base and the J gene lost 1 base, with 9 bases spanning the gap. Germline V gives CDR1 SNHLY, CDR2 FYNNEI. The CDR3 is CASSEDQGGTDTQYF. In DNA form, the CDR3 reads TGTGCCAGCAGTGAAGATCAGGGCGGCACAGATACGCAGTATTTT.

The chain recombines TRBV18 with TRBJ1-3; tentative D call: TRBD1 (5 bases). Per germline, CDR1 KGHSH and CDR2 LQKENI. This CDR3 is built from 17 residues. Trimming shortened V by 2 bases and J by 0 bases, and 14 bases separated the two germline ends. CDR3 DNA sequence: TGTGCCAGCTCACCATCCAGACAGCCAGCCTCTGGAAACACCATATATTTT. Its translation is CASSPSRQPASGNTIYF.

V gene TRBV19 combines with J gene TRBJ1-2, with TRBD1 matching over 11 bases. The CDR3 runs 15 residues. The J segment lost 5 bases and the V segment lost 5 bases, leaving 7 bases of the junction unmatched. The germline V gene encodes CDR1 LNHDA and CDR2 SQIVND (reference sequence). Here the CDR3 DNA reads TGTGCCAGTAGTTCGGACAGGGGGCACAATTATGGCTACACCTTC. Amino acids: CASSSDRGHNYGYTF. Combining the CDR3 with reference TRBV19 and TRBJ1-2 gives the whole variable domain DGGITQSPKYLFRKEGQNVTLSCEQNLNHDAMYWYRQDPGQGLRLIYYSQIVNDFQKGDIAEGYSVSREKKESFPLTVTSAQKNPTAFYLCASSSDRGHNYGYTFGSGTRLTVV.

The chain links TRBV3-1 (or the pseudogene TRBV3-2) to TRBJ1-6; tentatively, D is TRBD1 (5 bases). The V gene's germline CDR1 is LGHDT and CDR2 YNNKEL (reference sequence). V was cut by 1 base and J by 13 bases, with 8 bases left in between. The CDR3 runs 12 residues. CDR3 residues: CASSQVDSPLHF. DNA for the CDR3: TGTGCCAGCAGCCAAGTAGACAGCCCCCTCCACTTT.

The CDR3 region has the DNA TGTGCCAGCAGCCGACAGGGGGTTCTAAACACCATATATTTT. Translation gives CASSRQGVLNTIYF. The V and J genes are TRBV6-5 and TRBJ1-3, with 9 bases matching TRBD1. V shed 6 bases and J 6 bases; nucleotides not matched to a gene: 6. The CDR3 sequence is 14 residues long. CDR1 is MNHEY, CDR2 SVGAGI, per germline.

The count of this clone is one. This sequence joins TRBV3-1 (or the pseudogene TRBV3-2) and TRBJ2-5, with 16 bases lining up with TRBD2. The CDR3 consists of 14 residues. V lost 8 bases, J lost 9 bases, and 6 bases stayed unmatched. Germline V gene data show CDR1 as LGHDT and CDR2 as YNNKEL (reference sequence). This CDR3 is CASLGLAGGEAQYF. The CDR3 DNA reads TGTGCCAGCTTGGGACTAGCGGGGGGGGAGGCCCAGTACTTC.

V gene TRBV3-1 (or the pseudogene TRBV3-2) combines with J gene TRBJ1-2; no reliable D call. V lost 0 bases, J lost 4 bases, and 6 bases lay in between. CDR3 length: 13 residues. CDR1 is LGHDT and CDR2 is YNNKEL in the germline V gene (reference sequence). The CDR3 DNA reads TGTGCCAGCAGCCAAGAGGCCCTCTATGGCTACACCTTC. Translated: CASSQEALYGYTF.

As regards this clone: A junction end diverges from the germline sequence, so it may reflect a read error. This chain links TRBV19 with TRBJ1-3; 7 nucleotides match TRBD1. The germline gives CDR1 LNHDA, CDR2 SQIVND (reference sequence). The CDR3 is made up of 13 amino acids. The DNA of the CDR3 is TGTGCCAGTAGTATTGTGGAAGGGGGCCGGCTGGATTTT. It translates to CASSIVEGGRLDF.